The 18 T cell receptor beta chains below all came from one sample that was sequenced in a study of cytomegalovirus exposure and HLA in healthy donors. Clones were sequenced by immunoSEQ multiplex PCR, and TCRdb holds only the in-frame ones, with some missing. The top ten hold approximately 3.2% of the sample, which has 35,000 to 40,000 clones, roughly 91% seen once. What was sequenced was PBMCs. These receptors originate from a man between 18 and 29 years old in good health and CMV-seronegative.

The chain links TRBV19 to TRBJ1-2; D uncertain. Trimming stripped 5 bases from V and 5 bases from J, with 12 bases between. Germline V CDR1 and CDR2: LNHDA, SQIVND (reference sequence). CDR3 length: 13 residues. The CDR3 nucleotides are TGTGCCAGTAGTCTCTTATCCGGGTATGGCTACACCTTC. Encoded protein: CASSLLSGYGYTF.

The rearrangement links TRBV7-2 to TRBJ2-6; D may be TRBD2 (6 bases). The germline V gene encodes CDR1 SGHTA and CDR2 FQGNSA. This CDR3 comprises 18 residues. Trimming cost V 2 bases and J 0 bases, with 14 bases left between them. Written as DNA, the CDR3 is TGTGCCAGCAGCTTATACGGGACTGGGACCTCTGGGGCCAACGTCCTGACTTTC. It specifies CASSLYGTGTSGANVLTF.

Here the CDR3 reads CASSSGSPVGYTF. The CDR3 nucleotides are TGTGCCAGCAGTTCCGGGAGCCCGGTCGGCTACACCTTC. The chain couples TRBV6-5 to TRBJ1-2; no reliable D call. The CDR3 is 13 amino acids. With 4 bases removed from V and 8 bases from J, the gap between germline ends came to 14 bases. Germline values: CDR1 MNHEY, CDR2 SVGAGI.

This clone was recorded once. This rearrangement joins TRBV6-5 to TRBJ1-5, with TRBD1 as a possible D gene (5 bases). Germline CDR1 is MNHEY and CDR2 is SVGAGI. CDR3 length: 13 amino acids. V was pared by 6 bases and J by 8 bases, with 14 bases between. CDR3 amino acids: CASSARASEPQHF. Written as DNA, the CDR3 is TGTGCCAGCAGCGCCAGGGCCTCCGAGCCCCAGCATTTT.

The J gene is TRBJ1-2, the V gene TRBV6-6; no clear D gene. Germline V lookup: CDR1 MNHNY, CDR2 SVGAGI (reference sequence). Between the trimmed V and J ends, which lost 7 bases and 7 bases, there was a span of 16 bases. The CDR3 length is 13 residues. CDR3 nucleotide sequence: TGTGCCAGCACCCCGTCCGCTGATAGTGGCTACACCTTC. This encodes CASTPSADSGYTF.

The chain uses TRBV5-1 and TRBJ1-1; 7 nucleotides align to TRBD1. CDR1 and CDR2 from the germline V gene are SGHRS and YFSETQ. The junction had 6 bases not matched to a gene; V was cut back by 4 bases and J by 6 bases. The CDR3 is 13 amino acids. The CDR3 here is CASSADRLAEAFF. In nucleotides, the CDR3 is TGCGCCAGCAGCGCGGACAGGTTGGCTGAAGCTTTCTTT. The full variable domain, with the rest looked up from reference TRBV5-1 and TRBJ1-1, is KAGVTQTPRYLIKTRGQQVTLSCSPISGHRSVSWYQQTPGQGLQFLFEYFSETQRNKGNFPGRFSGRQFSNSRSEMNVSTLELGDSALYLCASSADRLAEAFFGQGTRLTVV.

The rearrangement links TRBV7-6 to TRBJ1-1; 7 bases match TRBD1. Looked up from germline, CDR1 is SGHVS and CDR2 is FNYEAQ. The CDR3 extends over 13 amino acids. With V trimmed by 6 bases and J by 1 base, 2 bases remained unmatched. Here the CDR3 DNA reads TGTGCCAGCAGTCAGGGGGGGAACACTGAAGCTTTCTTT. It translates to CASSQGGNTEAFF.

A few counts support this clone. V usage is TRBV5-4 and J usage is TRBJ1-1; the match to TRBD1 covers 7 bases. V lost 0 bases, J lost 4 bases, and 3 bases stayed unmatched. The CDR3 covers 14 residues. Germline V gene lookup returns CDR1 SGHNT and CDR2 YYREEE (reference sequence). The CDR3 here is CASSLEAGGTEAFF. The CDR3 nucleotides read TGTGCCAGCAGCTTGGAGGCAGGGGGCACTGAAGCTTTCTTT. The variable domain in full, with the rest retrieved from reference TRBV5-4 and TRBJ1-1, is ETGVTQSPTHLIKTRGQQVTLRCSSQSGHNTVSWYQQALGQGPQFIFQYYREEENGRGNFPPRFSGLQFPNYSSELNVNALELDDSALYLCASSLEAGGTEAFFGQGTRLTVV.

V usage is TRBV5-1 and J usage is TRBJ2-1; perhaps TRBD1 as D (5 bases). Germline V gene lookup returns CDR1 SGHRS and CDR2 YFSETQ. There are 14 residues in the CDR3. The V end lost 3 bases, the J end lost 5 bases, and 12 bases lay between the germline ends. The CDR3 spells CASSWRLGDNEQFF. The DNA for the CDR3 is TGCGCCAGCAGCTGGCGGTTAGGGGACAATGAGCAGTTCTTC.

The CDR3 loop is CASSGGQGAVNEQYF. The CDR3 region has the DNA TGTGCCAGCAGCGGAGGACAGGGGGCTGTCAACGAGCAGTACTTC. This chain uses TRBV9 with TRBJ2-7, with TRBD1 identical over 11 bases. The CDR3 sequence is 15 residues long. Trimming took 3 bases from V and 5 from J; bases not matched to a gene: 7. In germline, CDR1 is SGDLS, CDR2 YYNGEE.

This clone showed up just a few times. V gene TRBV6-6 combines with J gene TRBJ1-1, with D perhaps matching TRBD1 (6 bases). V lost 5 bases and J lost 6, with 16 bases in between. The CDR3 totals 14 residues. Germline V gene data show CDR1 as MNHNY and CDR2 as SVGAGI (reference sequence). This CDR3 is CASSTGGGRPEAFF. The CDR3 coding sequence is TGTGCCAGCAGTACTGGCGGGGGGCGGCCTGAAGCTTTCTTT.

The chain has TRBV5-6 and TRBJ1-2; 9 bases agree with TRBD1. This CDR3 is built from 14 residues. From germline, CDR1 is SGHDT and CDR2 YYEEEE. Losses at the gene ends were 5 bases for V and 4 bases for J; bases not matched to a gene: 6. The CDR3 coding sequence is TGTGCCAGCAGATGGACAGGGGTTGGCTATGGCTACACCTTC. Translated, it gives CASRWTGVGYGYTF.

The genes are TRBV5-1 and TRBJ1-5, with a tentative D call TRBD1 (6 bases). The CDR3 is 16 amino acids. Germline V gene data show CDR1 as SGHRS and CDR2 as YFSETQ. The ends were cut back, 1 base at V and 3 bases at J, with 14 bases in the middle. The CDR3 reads CASSLTLTGSNQPQHF. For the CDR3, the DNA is TGCGCCAGCAGCTTGACACTGACAGGCTCCAATCAGCCCCAGCATTTT.

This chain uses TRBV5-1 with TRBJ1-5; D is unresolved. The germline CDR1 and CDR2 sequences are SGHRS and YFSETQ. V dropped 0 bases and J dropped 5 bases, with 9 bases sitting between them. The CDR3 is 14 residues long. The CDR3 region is CASSLAPDYQPQHF. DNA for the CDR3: TGCGCCAGCAGCTTGGCGCCGGACTATCAGCCCCAGCATTTT.

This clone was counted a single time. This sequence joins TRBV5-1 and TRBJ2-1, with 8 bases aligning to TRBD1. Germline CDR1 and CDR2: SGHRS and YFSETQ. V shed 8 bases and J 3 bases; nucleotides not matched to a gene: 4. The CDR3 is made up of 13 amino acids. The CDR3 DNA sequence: TGCGCCAGTTCGACAGGGGACTACAATGAGCAGTTCTTC. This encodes CASSTGDYNEQFF.

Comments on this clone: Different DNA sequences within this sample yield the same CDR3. CDR3 nucleotides: TGTGCCAGCAGCCTTGACAGGGGCGGACAGCCCCAGCATTTT. Translating gives CASSLDRGGQPQHF. V is TRBV11-2 and J is TRBJ1-5; 8 bases are a match to TRBD1. Germline V gives CDR1 SGHAT, CDR2 FQNNGV. The CDR3 is 14 amino acids. V trimming: 5 bases; J trimming: 7 bases; junction bases outside the gene matches: 7.

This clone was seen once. This CDR3 is CAWRDSHRDSNQPQHF. CDR3 bases: TGTGCCTGGAGGGACTCTCACAGGGATAGCAATCAGCCCCAGCATTTT. The chain links TRBV30 to TRBJ1-5; D may be TRBD1 (6 bases). Germline V CDR1 and CDR2: GTSNPN, SVGIG (reference sequence). V lost 3 bases and J 0 bases, leaving 15 bases between the germline ends. This CDR3 region has 16 residues.

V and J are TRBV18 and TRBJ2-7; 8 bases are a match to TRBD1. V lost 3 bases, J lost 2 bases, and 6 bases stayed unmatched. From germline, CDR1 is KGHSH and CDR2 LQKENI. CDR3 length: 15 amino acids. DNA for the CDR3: TGTGCCAGCTCACCGGTTTCAGGGGGCCCCTACGAGCAGTACTTC. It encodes CASSPVSGGPYEQYF.